A single sample gave rise to the 30 T cell receptor beta chains below, sequenced in a study of T cell repertoires in cytomegalovirus infection. One entry per CDR3 protein results from TCRdb running MiXCR on the reads. The data contain hundreds of thousands of distinct CDR3 sequences, around a third of them singletons. No antigen has been identified for these receptors. The specimen comprised cultured CD8+ T cells from PBMCs, sampled from culture after CMV antigen stimulation. Receptors originate from a human donor in good health (CMV status not recorded). Some clones in this sample may be carry-over from other donors' samples.

This chain connects TRBV7-9 to TRBJ2-1; 7 bases match TRBD1. Germline CDR1 reads SEHNR; CDR2 reads FQNEAQ (reference sequence). The junction had 7 bases not matched to a gene; V was cut back by 5 bases and J by 0 bases. The CDR3 is 16 residues long. CDR3 nucleotides: TGTGCCAGCAGCGACAGGGTGGGAAGCTCCTACAATGAGCAGTTCTTC. Amino acid sequence: CASSDRVGSSYNEQFF.

In its sample, this clonotype was seen a few times. The J gene is TRBJ1-1, the V gene TRBV27; a weak D match, TRBD1 (6 bases). Trimming removed 0 bases at V and 2 bases at J, with 13 bases between. The CDR3 has 16 residues. Germline values: CDR1 MNHEY, CDR2 SMNVEV (reference sequence). The DNA for the CDR3 is TGTGCCAGCAGTTTATCCGGGGGGCGGTTAAACACTGAAGCTTTCTTT. Residues: CASSLSGGRLNTEAFF.

This clonotype was detected only a few times. The J gene is TRBJ2-7, the V gene TRBV6-2 or TRBV6-3; TRBD2 matches 7 bases. With V trimmed by 5 bases and J by 2 bases, 12 bases remained unmatched. This CDR3 region has 16 residues. Per germline, CDR1 MNHEY and CDR2 SVGEGT. The CDR3 sequence: CASSQTSLETPYEQYV. The CDR3 DNA follows: TGTGCCAGCAGTCAGACTAGCCTTGAAACTCCCTACGAGCAGTACGTC.

This clonotype appeared a few times. The chain employs TRBV27 and TRBJ2-5; 7 bases are a match to TRBD2. After removal of 4 bases from V and 6 bases from J, the junction contained 8 bases not matched to a gene. This CDR3 has 14 amino acids. The germline V gene encodes CDR1 MNHEY and CDR2 SMNVEV (reference sequence). The CDR3 loop is CASSSIGGGKTQYF. In DNA form, the CDR3 reads TGTGCCAGCAGTTCGATTGGCGGGGGAAAGACCCAGTACTTC.

The chain carries TRBV5-4 and TRBJ1-3; the D is unclear. The CDR3 is 16 amino acids. From germline, CDR1 is SGHNT and CDR2 YYREEE (reference sequence). Trimming removed 0 bases at V and 4 bases at J, with 14 bases between. This CDR3 is CASSLEAGIAGNTIYF. CDR3 sequence (DNA): TGTGCCAGCAGCTTGGAGGCAGGAATAGCGGGAAACACCATATATTTT.

The sample holds a few counts of this clonotype. J is TRBJ2-1 and V is TRBV4-1; TRBD2 might be the D (5 bases). The CDR3 totals 13 residues. V lost 3 bases, J lost 6 bases, and 9 bases lay in between. Germline assignment: CDR1 MGHRA and CDR2 YSYEKL. Here the CDR3 DNA reads TGCGCCAGCAGCCACCCCGGGATCAATGAGCAGTTCTTC. It is translated as CASSHPGINEQFF.

This chain connects TRBV10-3 to TRBJ2-2, with 12 nucleotides matching TRBD1. The germline CDR1 and CDR2 sequences are ENHRY and SYGVKD. This CDR3 region has 17 residues. V dropped 9 bases and J dropped 1; count of bases not matched to a gene: 9. The CDR3 loop reads CAILPGQGAQNTGELFF. DNA for the CDR3: TGTGCCATTCTGCCGGGACAGGGGGCGCAGAACACCGGGGAGCTGTTTTTT.

The chain recombines TRBV7-6 with TRBJ1-6; D not resolved. CDR3 length: 12 amino acids. Trimming took off 5 bases at V and 10 bases at J, with 9 bases between the two ends. Germline assignment: CDR1 SGHVS and CDR2 FNYEAQ. CDR3 loop: CASSPSTSPLHF. The CDR3 region has the DNA TGTGCCAGCAGCCCTTCTACCTCACCCCTCCACTTT. Looking up the rest from reference TRBV7-6 and TRBJ1-6 gives the full variable domain: GAGVSQSPRYKVTKRGQDVALRCDPISGHVSLYWYRQALGQGPEFLTYFNYEAQQDKSGLPNDRFSAERPEGSISTLTIQRTEQRDSAMYRCASSPSTSPLHFGNGTRLTVT.

A word on this clonotype: A much larger clone lies a single base off, so this may be a read error. The CDR3 region has the DNA TGTGCCAGCAGCTTCAGGGGGAAAAATGAAAAACTGTTTTTT. It is translated as CASSFRGKNEKLFF. The rearrangement uses TRBV13 and TRBJ1-4, with TRBD1 matching over 7 bases. The CDR3 contains 14 residues. Germline values: CDR1 PRHDT, CDR2 FYEKMQ (reference sequence). The J segment lost 5 bases and the V segment lost 3 bases, leaving 3 bases of the junction unmatched.

This clonotype came up a few times. The chain is built from TRBV7-6 and TRBJ2-7, with D maybe TRBD2 (6 bases). CDR1 is SGHVS and CDR2 is FNYEAQ in the germline V gene. This CDR3 comprises 15 residues. V lost 0 bases and J 4 bases, leaving 13 bases between the germline ends. This CDR3 reads CASSLAAGWRYEQYV. CDR3 nucleotides: TGTGCCAGCAGCTTAGCTGCGGGGTGGCGTTACGAGCAGTACGTC.

This clonotype came up a few times. This rearrangement joins TRBV4-3 to TRBJ1-1; 8 bases agree with TRBD1. The CDR3 spans 15 residues. CDR1 and CDR2 (germline): LGHNA, YSLEER. The trim removed 1 base at V and 1 base at J, leaving 2 bases unmatched. The CDR3 sequence: CASSQGDRRNTEAFF. The CDR3 nucleotides read TGCGCCAGCAGCCAAGGGGACAGGAGGAACACTGAAGCTTTCTTT.

The genes are TRBV19 and TRBJ2-3, with 10 bases lining up with TRBD2. V shed 2 bases, J shed 3 bases, and the junction held 11 bases outside the gene matches. Per the germline V gene, CDR1 is LNHDA and CDR2 is SQIVND (reference sequence). This CDR3 spans 18 amino acids. The CDR3 DNA reads as TGTGCCAGTAGTATAAGCGGGGGGGCAGTTTTGGGTACAGATACGCAGTATTTT. The encoded protein is CASSISGGAVLGTDTQYF.

This clonotype occurred a few times. The CDR3 region is CASSEYFPLGGPEERTEAFF. DNA of the CDR3: TGTGCCAGCAGTGAATATTTCCCCCTCGGGGGGCCGGAGGAGAGAACTGAAGCTTTCTTT. The chain couples TRBV25-1 to TRBJ1-1, with D possibly matching TRBD1 (6 bases). The CDR3 loop spans 20 amino acids. Germline V gene data show CDR1 as MGHDK and CDR2 as SYGVNS. V lost 0 bases, J lost 5 bases, and 28 bases lay in between.

This clonotype was found many times. J is TRBJ1-6 and V is TRBV5-1; no firm D call. With 0 bases removed from V and 7 bases from J, the gap between germline ends came to 5 bases. The CDR3 length is 13 residues. Germline V CDR1 and CDR2: SGHRS, YFSETQ. CDR3: CASSLDVNSPLHF. The DNA of the CDR3 is TGCGCCAGCAGCTTGGACGTGAATTCACCCCTCCACTTT.

This clonotype was seen more than once but under ten times. The J gene is TRBJ2-5, the V gene TRBV4-1, with D perhaps given as TRBD1 or TRBD2 (5 bases each). This CDR3 has 15 residues. Trimming took 1 base from V and 5 from J, leaving 14 bases between them. CDR1 and CDR2 from the germline V gene are MGHRA and YSYEKL. The CDR3 region is CASSQARVGTETQYF. The DNA for the CDR3 is TGCGCCAGCAGCCAAGCCCGGGTGGGGACGGAGACCCAGTACTTC.

The gene calls are TRBV29-1 and TRBJ1-2; TRBD1 matches 7 bases. V shed 5 bases, J shed 4 bases, and the junction held 13 bases outside the gene matches. Germline V gene data show CDR1 as SQVTM and CDR2 as ANQGSEA. The CDR3 consists of 15 residues. This CDR3 is CSVYTSHRGGYGYTF. The DNA for the CDR3 is TGCAGCGTTTATACGTCGCACAGGGGTGGCTATGGCTACACCTTC.

This clonotype showed up many times. This chain connects TRBV4-1 to TRBJ2-7; possibly TRBD2 for D (5 bases). This CDR3 has 20 residues. Germline CDR1 and CDR2: MGHRA and YSYEKL. Trimming cost V 2 bases and J 0 bases, with 26 bases left between them. The CDR3 region has the DNA TGCGCCAGCAGCCAATATCCCACATCGACCGAGGGCACCTTCTCCTACGAGCAGTACTTC. Amino acids: CASSQYPTSTEGTFSYEQYF.

As for this clonotype: A much more abundant neighbour one base away suggests this may be a read error. This chain connects TRBV7-6 to TRBJ2-4; D might be TRBD1 or TRBD2, each matching 5 bases. V was pared by 2 bases and J by 0 bases, with 14 bases between. Germline V CDR1 and CDR2: SGHVS, FNYEAQ. The CDR3 covers 17 residues. The CDR3 protein is CASSLSSFGTAKNIQYF. For the CDR3, the DNA is TGTGCCAGCAGCTTAAGTTCATTCGGGACAGCCAAAAACATTCAGTACTTC.

Notes on this clonotype: One base away lies a much larger clone, so this may be a sequencing read error. This chain uses TRBV7-2 with TRBJ1-2; D perhaps matches TRBD1 (5 bases). CDR1 is SGHTA and CDR2 is FQGNSA in the germline V gene. CDR3 length: 14 amino acids. Trimming shortened V by 5 bases and J by 1 base, and 11 bases separated the two germline ends. CDR3 coding DNA: TGTGCCAGCAGCAACAGGACAATTAACTATGGCTACACCTTC. Translated: CASSNRTINYGYTF.

This clonotype was counted at least ten times. The chain couples TRBV7-6 to TRBJ2-3; TRBD2 matches 13 bases. CDR3 length equals 17 residues. Germline-derived CDR1 and CDR2 are SGHVS and FNYEAQ. Trimming took 4 bases from V and 7 from J; bases not matched to a gene: 11. Here the CDR3 DNA reads TGTGCCAGCAGCTCGCTGACTAGCGGGGGGCCTATGTATACGCAGTATTTT. It specifies CASSSLTSGGPMYTQYF.

This clonotype was observed a few times. This sequence joins TRBV11-3 and TRBJ2-1; D may correspond to TRBD1 or TRBD2 (5 bases each). The CDR3 extends over 14 amino acids. Trimming took 4 bases from V and 5 from J, leaving 12 bases between them. Germline V gene data show CDR1 as SGHNT and CDR2 as YENEEA. The CDR3 DNA sequence: TGTGCCAGCAGCTGGGGACCTGGTGACAATGAGCAGTTCTTC. Encoded protein: CASSWGPGDNEQFF.

The chain has TRBV6-5 and TRBJ1-2; D call uncertain. This CDR3 spans 12 amino acids. V lost 0 bases to trimming and J lost 6 bases, with 5 bases between them. The germline gives CDR1 MNHEY, CDR2 SVGAGI. CDR3 DNA sequence: TGTGCCAGCAGTTACTCGCGGGATGGCTACACCTTC. This sequence encodes CASSYSRDGYTF.

V and J are TRBV20-1 and TRBJ1-6; D is ambiguous. With 5 bases removed from V and 6 bases from J, the gap between germline ends came to 14 bases. The germline V gene has CDR1 DFQATT and CDR2 SNEGSKA (reference sequence). This CDR3 is built from 14 residues. CDR3 in amino acids: CSAPGRQFNSPLHF. The DNA of the CDR3 is TGCAGTGCTCCCGGACGGCAGTTTAATTCACCCCTCCACTTT.

V gene TRBV6-2 or TRBV6-3 combines with J gene TRBJ1-4; D possibly corresponds to TRBD1 (5 bases). Trimming pared 5 bases from V and 4 bases from J, leaving 29 bases between. Germline CDR1 MNHEY, CDR2 SVGEGT. There are 20 residues in the CDR3. The CDR3 region has the DNA TGTGCCAGCAGTGAAAAGGAGGTTCTTCTGCCGGGACTGTATAATGAAAAACTGTTTTTT. The encoded protein is CASSEKEVLLPGLYNEKLFF.

This clonotype was recorded a few times. The gene calls are TRBV28 and TRBJ1-1; D remains unclear. The CDR3 loop spans 15 amino acids. V was cut by 5 bases and J by 4 bases, with 17 bases left in between. Germline values: CDR1 MDHEN, CDR2 SYDVKM. CDR3 region: CASSTNKGEITEAFF. CDR3 sequence (DNA): TGTGCCAGCAGTACAAACAAGGGAGAGATCACTGAAGCTTTCTTT.

This clonotype has a handful of counts. V gene TRBV3-1 combines with J gene TRBJ1-1; D might be TRBD1 (5 bases). V was cut by 0 bases and J by 2 bases, with 10 bases left in between. Germline lookup yields CDR1 LGHDT and CDR2 YNNKEL (reference sequence). CDR3 length: 15 residues. The CDR3, as DNA: TGTGCCAGCAGCCAAGATGATGGACAAAACACTGAAGCTTTCTTT. This gives the protein CASSQDDGQNTEAFF.

The V gene is TRBV10-2, the J gene TRBJ2-5; D uncertain. This CDR3 spans 14 amino acids. Germline V CDR1 and CDR2: WSHSY, SAAADI. The germline V and J ends were trimmed by 0 bases and 5 bases, with 10 bases remaining between them. CDR3 DNA sequence: TGCGCCAGCAGTGAGTCCATCCCCTCGGAGACCCAGTACTTC. Protein: CASSESIPSETQYF.

The V call is TRBV6-2 or TRBV6-3, the J call TRBJ1-1; TRBD1 agrees at 7 bases. In germline, CDR1 is MNHEY, CDR2 SVGEGT. Trimming cost V 6 bases and J 5 bases; bases outside gene matches: 9. The CDR3 spans 14 residues. The CDR3 DNA is TGTGCCAGCAGCCTAATTGACAGGGAAACTGAAGCTTTCTTT. Residues: CASSLIDRETEAFF.

V and J are TRBV12-3 or TRBV12-4 and TRBJ1-5, with 11 bases aligning to TRBD1. V was pared by 6 bases and J by 7 bases, with 8 bases of the junction left unmatched. The CDR3 extends over 15 amino acids. CDR3 sequence (DNA): TGTGCCAGCAGGTCTGGGACAGGGGGGCGGCAGCCCCAGCATTTT. Protein: CASRSGTGGRQPQHF.

A few counts support this clonotype. This sequence joins TRBV7-9 and TRBJ2-6; D possibly corresponds to TRBD2 (6 bases). The germline CDR1 and CDR2 sequences are SEHNR and FQNEAQ (reference sequence). This CDR3 region has 16 residues. The germline V and J ends were trimmed by 6 bases and 4 bases, with 16 bases remaining between them. For the CDR3, the DNA is TGTGCCAGCAGGTTAACCGGGGGTGGCGGGGCCAACGTCCTGACTTTC. Translation gives CASRLTGGGGANVLTF.